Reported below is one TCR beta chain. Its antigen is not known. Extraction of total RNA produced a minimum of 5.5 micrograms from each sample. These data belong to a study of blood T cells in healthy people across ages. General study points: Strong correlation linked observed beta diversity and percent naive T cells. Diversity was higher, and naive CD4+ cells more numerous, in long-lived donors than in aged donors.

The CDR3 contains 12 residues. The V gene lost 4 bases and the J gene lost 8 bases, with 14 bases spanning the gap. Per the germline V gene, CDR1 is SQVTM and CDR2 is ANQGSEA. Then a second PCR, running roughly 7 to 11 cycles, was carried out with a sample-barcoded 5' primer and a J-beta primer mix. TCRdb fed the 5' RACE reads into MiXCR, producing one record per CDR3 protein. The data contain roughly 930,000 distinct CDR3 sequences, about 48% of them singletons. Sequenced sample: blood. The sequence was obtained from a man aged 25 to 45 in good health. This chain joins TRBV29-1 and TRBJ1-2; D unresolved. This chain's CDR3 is CSVGSVSGGYTF. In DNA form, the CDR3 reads TGCAGCGTTGGATCGGTTTCTGGCGGCTACACCTTC.